These 19 T cell receptor beta chains came from one sample sequenced in a study of neurological immune-mediated disorders. MiXCR was run by TCRdb on the 5' RACE reads, yielding one entry per CDR3 protein. Of around 130,000 distinct CDR3 sequences listed, 3.2% were seen once; the top ten hold over 1%. What was sequenced was PBMCs. The receptors originated from a woman aged 25 to 39 with multiple sclerosis.

There are many counts of this clonotype. The chain employs TRBV20-1 and TRBJ2-7, with D tentatively TRBD1 (6 bases). Trimming removed 1 base from V and 5 bases from J, with 9 bases in between. CDR1 DFQATT and CDR2 SNEGSKA come from the germline V gene (reference sequence). This CDR3 has 12 residues. Here the CDR3 reads CSARAGQNEQYF. CDR3 DNA sequence: TGCAGTGCTAGAGCGGGACAAAACGAGCAGTACTTC.

This clonotype came up many times. This chain connects TRBV5-6 to TRBJ1-4; D is possibly TRBD1 (6 bases). From germline, CDR1 is SGHDT and CDR2 YYEEEE. Trimming took 4 bases from V and 10 from J, leaving 14 bases between them. CDR3 length: 13 amino acids. CDR3 region: CASSDRTVLKLFF. The CDR3 DNA follows: TGTGCCAGCAGCGACCGGACAGTACTAAAACTGTTTTTT.

This clonotype was observed many times. The chain carries TRBV30 and TRBJ2-7; TRBD1 might be the D (5 bases). The CDR3 sequence is 16 residues long. The V gene's germline CDR1 is GTSNPN and CDR2 SVGIG (reference sequence). V lost 3 bases and J 1 base, leaving 19 bases between the germline ends. This CDR3 reads CAWRVPTGMGSYEQYF. DNA for the CDR3: TGTGCCTGGAGGGTCCCAACAGGAATGGGGTCCTACGAGCAGTACTTC. The full variable domain, in which reference TRBV30 and TRBJ2-7 provide the parts outside the CDR3, is SQTIHQWPATLVQPVGSPLSLECTVEGTSNPNLYWYRQAAGRGLQLLFYSVGIGQISSEVPQNLSASRPQDRQFILSSKKLLLSDSGFYLCAWRVPTGMGSYEQYFGPGTRLTVT.

This clonotype has at least ten counts. The gene calls are TRBV3-1 and TRBJ1-2, with 10 bases matching TRBD1. CDR1 is LGHDT, CDR2 YNNKEL, per germline (reference sequence). V was pared by 4 bases and J by 7 bases, with 6 bases of the junction left unmatched. This CDR3 is 14 amino acids long. CDR3 sequence reads: CASSLWTGGFGYTF. The CDR3 nucleotides are TGTGCCAGCAGCCTCTGGACAGGGGGGTTTGGCTACACCTTC.

This clonotype was picked up many times. This chain uses TRBV20-1 with TRBJ2-2, with 15 positions matching TRBD2. Germline CDR1 and CDR2: DFQATT and SNEGSKA (reference sequence). The CDR3 covers 19 residues. The CDR3 loop is CSARYDRTSGGAITGELFF. The CDR3 bases are TGCAGCGCCCGATATGACCGGACTAGCGGGGGGGCCATCACCGGGGAGCTGTTTTTT.

This clonotype was seen only once. Being one base from a much bigger clone, this may be a read error. The rearrangement links TRBV18 to TRBJ2-2; maybe TRBD1 (6 bases). The CDR3 covers 13 residues. Germline V gene sequence: CDR1 KGHSH, CDR2 LQKENI. The V end lost 3 bases, the J end lost 4 bases, and 6 bases lay between the germline ends. The DNA of the CDR3 is TGTGCCAGCTCACCGGACAGCACCGGGGAGCTGTTTTTT. It translates to CASSPDSTGELFF.

This clonotype has at least ten counts. This chain joins TRBV12-3 or TRBV12-4 and TRBJ2-2, with D perhaps TRBD2 (7 bases). Trimming took off 3 bases at V and 0 bases at J, with 23 bases between the two ends. The CDR3 has 20 amino acids. The chain's CDR3 is CASSLGGATANRANTGELFF. CDR3 coding DNA: TGTGCCAGCAGTTTGGGGGGGGCTACAGCCAACCGGGCGAACACCGGGGAGCTGTTTTTT.

This clonotype came up many times. The chain joins TRBV20-1 to TRBJ2-1, with 12 bases aligning to TRBD2. The CDR3 is made up of 15 amino acids. Germline CDR1 DFQATT, CDR2 SNEGSKA (reference sequence). V shed 5 bases and J 12 bases; nucleotides not matched to a gene: 14. The CDR3: CSAPQLAGGFRVQFF. CDR3 nucleotides: TGCAGTGCTCCTCAACTAGCGGGGGGCTTCCGGGTGCAGTTCTTC.

The table lists this clonotype with many counts. The chain is built from TRBV12-3 or TRBV12-4 and TRBJ1-4; tentatively, D is TRBD1 (5 bases). V was shortened by 6 bases and J by 7 bases, with 12 bases between the two germline ends. The CDR3 is 13 residues long. The CDR3: CASRETGREKLFF. The DNA of the CDR3 is TGTGCCAGCAGAGAAACAGGCCGTGAAAAACTGTTTTTT.

This clonotype has at least ten counts. This sequence joins TRBV6-2 or TRBV6-3 and TRBJ2-2, with TRBD2 as a possible D gene (6 bases). Germline-derived CDR1 and CDR2 are MNHEY and SVGEGT. The ends were cut back, 8 bases at V and 1 base at J, with 8 bases in the middle. The CDR3 runs to 13 residues. As DNA, the CDR3 is TGTGCCAGCCTGGGACTGAACACCGGGGAGCTGTTTTTT. It yields the protein CASLGLNTGELFF.

This clonotype was seen repeatedly, ten times or more. The genes are TRBV30 and TRBJ1-2; no reliable D call. CDR1 is GTSNPN and CDR2 is SVGIG in the germline V gene (reference sequence). Trimming took off 1 base at V and 8 bases at J, with 8 bases between the two ends. This CDR3 is 11 amino acids long. The CDR3 here is CAWSGGLGYTF. DNA of the CDR3: TGTGCCTGGAGTGGTGGGTTAGGCTACACCTTC.

This clonotype has ten or more counts. The J gene is TRBJ2-7, the V gene TRBV25-1, with 7 nucleotides matching TRBD1. V gave up 3 bases and J gave up 2 bases; unmatched junction bases: 7. In germline, CDR1 is MGHDK, CDR2 SYGVNS. This CDR3 has 15 amino acids. In DNA, the CDR3 is TGTGCCAGCAGTGAGAGGACAGGCTTCCCCTACGAGCAGTACTTC. Protein sequence: CASSERTGFPYEQYF.

In this sample, this clonotype turned up many times. The chain employs TRBV20-1 and TRBJ2-3, with D possibly being TRBD1 (5 bases). The CDR3 has 12 amino acids. In germline, CDR1 is DFQATT, CDR2 SNEGSKA (reference sequence). V lost 5 bases and J 5 bases, leaving 11 bases between the germline ends. This CDR3 is CSAPNDRDTQYF. The CDR3 nucleotides are TGCAGTGCTCCTAACGACAGAGATACGCAGTATTTT.

Details on this clonotype: A read error is possible here, since a much larger clone lies one base away. The rearrangement links TRBV28 to TRBJ2-2; D is unclear. The germline V gene has CDR1 MDHEN and CDR2 SYDVKM. V lost 5 bases to trimming and J lost 3 bases, with 1 base between them. The CDR3 has 11 amino acids. The CDR3 DNA sequence: TGTGCCAGCAGTGACACCGGGGAGCTGTTTTTT. Its translation is CASSDTGELFF.

This clonotype has ten or more counts. The V gene is TRBV7-2, the J gene TRBJ2-5; 11 bases align to TRBD1. This CDR3 spans 16 amino acids. The germline V gene has CDR1 SGHTA and CDR2 FQGNSA. The ends lost 2 bases at V and 2 bases at J; junction bases unmatched: 4. The CDR3 sequence is CASSLSGTGGQETQYF. The CDR3 nucleotides are TGTGCCAGCAGCTTAAGTGGGACAGGGGGACAAGAGACCCAGTACTTC.

The chain links TRBV20-1 to TRBJ2-7; TRBD1 aligns across 8 bases. Germline V lookup: CDR1 DFQATT, CDR2 SNEGSKA (reference sequence). The CDR3 totals 14 residues. J gave up 2 bases and V 2 bases, and 5 bases lay outside the gene matches. The DNA of the CDR3 is TGCAGTGCTAGACAAGGACAGGGCCCCTACGAGCAGTACTTC. Protein: CSARQGQGPYEQYF.

This clonotype has at least ten counts. The J gene is TRBJ1-5, the V gene TRBV10-2; TRBD1 is a possible D gene (5 bases). Germline V gene sequence: CDR1 WSHSY, CDR2 SAAADI. The CDR3 consists of 13 residues. V lost 4 bases and J 4 bases, leaving 8 bases between the germline ends. The CDR3 sequence is CASSGGRNQPQHF. The CDR3 DNA follows: TGCGCCAGCAGTGGGGGGAGGAATCAGCCCCAGCATTTT.

In this sample, this clonotype turned up many times. The chain is built from TRBV5-1 and TRBJ2-1; D gene ambiguous. The V gene lost 7 bases and the J gene lost 4 bases, with 9 bases spanning the gap. Per germline, CDR1 SGHRS and CDR2 YFSETQ. The CDR3 runs 12 residues. The CDR3 DNA follows: TGCGCCAGCTACGTGAGTTACAATGAGCAGTTCTTC. It encodes CASYVSYNEQFF.

This clonotype was picked up many times. The rearrangement links TRBV20-1 to TRBJ1-1; 7 nucleotides agree with TRBD1. The V gene end was trimmed by 5 bases and the J gene end by 1 base; junction bases not matched to a gene: 1. The germline CDR1 and CDR2 sequences are DFQATT and SNEGSKA (reference sequence). CDR3 length equals 12 residues. CDR3 protein: CSADRENTEAFF. DNA for the CDR3: TGCAGTGCTGACAGGGAGAACACTGAAGCTTTCTTT.